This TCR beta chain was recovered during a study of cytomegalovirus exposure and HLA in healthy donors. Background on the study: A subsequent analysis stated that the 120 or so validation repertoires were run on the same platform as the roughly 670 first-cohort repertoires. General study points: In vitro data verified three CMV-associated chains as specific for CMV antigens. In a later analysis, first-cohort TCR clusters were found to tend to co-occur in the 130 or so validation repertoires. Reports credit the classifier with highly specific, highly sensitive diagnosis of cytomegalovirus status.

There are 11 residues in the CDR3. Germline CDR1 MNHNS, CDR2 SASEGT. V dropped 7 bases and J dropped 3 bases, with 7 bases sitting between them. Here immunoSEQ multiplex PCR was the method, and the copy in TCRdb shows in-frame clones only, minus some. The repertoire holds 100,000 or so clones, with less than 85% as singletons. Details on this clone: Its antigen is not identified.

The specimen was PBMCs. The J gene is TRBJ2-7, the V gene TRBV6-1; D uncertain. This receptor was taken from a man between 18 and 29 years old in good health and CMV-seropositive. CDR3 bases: TGTGCCAGCACACAGTTCTACGAGCAGTACTTC. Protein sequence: CASTQFYEQYF.